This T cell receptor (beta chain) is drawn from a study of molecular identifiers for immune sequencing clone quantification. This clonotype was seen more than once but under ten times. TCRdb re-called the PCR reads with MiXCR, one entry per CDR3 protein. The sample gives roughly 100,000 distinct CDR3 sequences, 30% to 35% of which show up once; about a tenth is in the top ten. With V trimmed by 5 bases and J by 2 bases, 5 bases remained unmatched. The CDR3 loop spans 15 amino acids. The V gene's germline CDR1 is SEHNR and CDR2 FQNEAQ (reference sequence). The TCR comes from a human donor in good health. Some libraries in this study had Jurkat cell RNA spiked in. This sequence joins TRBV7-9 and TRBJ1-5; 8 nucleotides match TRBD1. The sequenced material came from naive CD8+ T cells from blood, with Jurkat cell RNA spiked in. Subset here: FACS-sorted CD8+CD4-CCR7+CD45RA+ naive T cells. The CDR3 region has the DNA TGTGCCAGCAGCCGACAGGGGATCGGCAATCAGCCCCAGCATTTT. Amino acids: CASSRQGIGNQPQHF.